The 27 T cell receptor beta chains reported below all come from one sample, sequenced in a study of cytomegalovirus exposure and HLA in healthy donors. The study ran its PCR with 60 Vbeta and 13 Jbeta primers. Clones were sequenced by immunoSEQ multiplex PCR, and TCRdb holds only the in-frame ones, with some missing. The sample has approximately 200,000 clones; about four fifths are singletons. The sample taken for sequencing was PBMCs. These receptors came from a girl between 10 and 17 years old in good health and CMV-seropositive.

The rearrangement joins TRBV5-1 to TRBJ1-6, with no clear D. The CDR3 has 15 residues. The V end was cut by 4 bases, the J end by 9 bases, with 17 bases between. The germline V gene encodes CDR1 SGHRS and CDR2 YFSETQ. The CDR3 reads CASSLGPLRVSPLHF. In nucleotides, the CDR3 is TGCGCCAGCAGCCTCGGGCCCCTGCGGGTTTCACCCCTCCACTTT.

The gene calls are TRBV2 and TRBJ1-1; 9 bases agree with TRBD1. The CDR3 runs 16 residues. Trimming at V came to 5 bases and at J to 4 bases, leaving 11 bases not matched to a gene. From germline, CDR1 is SNHLY and CDR2 FYNNEI. The CDR3 DNA reads as TGTGCCAGCAGTACCGGGACAGGGACCCCATTCACTGAAGCTTTCTTT. Protein sequence: CASSTGTGTPFTEAFF.

The chain joins TRBV5-6 to TRBJ2-1, with unresolved D. The CDR3 extends over 13 amino acids. V lost 0 bases, J lost 3 bases, and 4 bases lay in between. The germline CDR1 and CDR2 sequences are SGHDT and YYEEEE. This CDR3 reads CASSLGVYNEQFF. CDR3 DNA sequence: TGTGCCAGCAGCTTGGGAGTCTACAATGAGCAGTTCTTC.

Points on this clone: Its ends do not fully match the called genes, so a read error is possible. The sample contains more than one DNA sequence encoding this CDR3. The chain recombines TRBV2 with TRBJ2-5, with TRBD1 identical over 7 bases. The CDR3 runs to 14 residues. Germline CDR1 reads SNHLY; CDR2 reads FYNNEI. The CDR3 is CASRDGTVQETQYF. Here the CDR3 DNA reads TGCGCCAGCAGAGATGGGACAGTCCAAGAGACCCAGTACTTC.

This clone was recorded once. The chain uses TRBV9 and TRBJ2-5; TRBD2 agrees at 8 bases. Germline values: CDR1 SGDLS, CDR2 YYNGEE. CDR3 length equals 16 residues. With V trimmed by 0 bases and J by 1 base, 5 bases remained unmatched. The CDR3 bases are TGTGCCAGCAGCGTAGGAGGAGCGGGGGCCCAAGAGACCCAGTACTTC. Translated, it gives CASSVGGAGAQETQYF.

The rearrangement joins TRBV4-3 to TRBJ2-3; 10 bases line up with TRBD2. Germline CDR1 reads LGHNA; CDR2 reads YSLEER. V trimming: 6 bases; J trimming: 3 bases; junction bases outside the gene matches: 6. The CDR3 covers 15 residues. CDR3 nucleotides: TGCGCCAGCAGTCCCGGGACTAGCGTGACAGATACGCAGTATTTT. Protein sequence: CASSPGTSVTDTQYF.

The sample holds one count of this clone. This chain links TRBV6-5 with TRBJ1-1; D remains ambiguous. There are 13 residues in the CDR3. V dropped 5 bases and J dropped 3 bases, with 10 bases sitting between them. Germline assignment: CDR1 MNHEY and CDR2 SVGAGI. As DNA, the CDR3 is TGTGCCAGCAGTGAAGTCCGGGACACTGAAGCTTTCTTT. Translating gives CASSEVRDTEAFF.

V and J are TRBV5-8 and TRBJ2-7; TRBD1 agrees at 8 bases. J gave up 4 bases and V 7 bases, and 10 bases lay outside the gene matches. The CDR3 is 14 amino acids. Germline-derived CDR1 and CDR2 are SGHTS and YDEGEE. CDR3 in amino acids: CASAPWDRWYEQYF. The CDR3 DNA reads TGTGCCAGCGCCCCTTGGGACAGGTGGTACGAGCAGTACTTC.

V is TRBV7-2 and J is TRBJ1-2; D remains ambiguous. The germline V and J ends were trimmed by 7 bases and 2 bases, with 11 bases remaining between them. Germline V lookup: CDR1 SGHTA, CDR2 FQGNSA. The CDR3 totals 13 residues. The DNA of the CDR3 is TGTGCCAGCACCTCGGGAGTAAACTATGGCTACACCTTC. Amino acids: CASTSGVNYGYTF.

Remarks on this clone: A junction end diverges from the germline sequence, so it may reflect a read error. The chain has TRBV11-2 and TRBJ2-7; 9 nucleotides agree with TRBD1. The CDR3 spans 14 residues. CDR1 and CDR2 (germline): SGHAT, FQNNGV. The DNA for the CDR3 is TGTGCCAGCAGCTTAGATAAGGTGCGGGACAGGGACAACTTC. Translating gives CASSLDKVRDRDNF.

The table lists this clone with a count of one. V usage is TRBV7-2 and J usage is TRBJ2-7; perhaps TRBD2 as D (6 bases). This CDR3 comprises 14 residues. V was cut by 5 bases and J by 0 bases, with 11 bases left in between. Germline CDR1 reads SGHTA; CDR2 reads FQGNSA. CDR3 sequence (DNA): TGTGCCAGCAGCGCGGGGTTTGACTCCTACGAGCAGTACTTC. As protein: CASSAGFDSYEQYF.

This clone was detected once. V and J are TRBV7-2 and TRBJ2-3, with D perhaps TRBD1 (7 bases). CDR1 and CDR2 (germline): SGHTA, FQGNSA. The CDR3 contains 15 residues. Between the trimmed V and J ends, which lost 5 bases and 4 bases, there was a span of 16 bases. In DNA form, the CDR3 reads TGTGCCAGCAGCCCCCAGGGGGGTAGTGCAGATACGCAGTATTTT. The encoded protein is CASSPQGGSADTQYF.

The CDR3 DNA reads as TGCAGTGCTAGAGTCGTATACGAGCAGTACTTC. It codes for CSARVVYEQYF. V usage is TRBV20-1 and J usage is TRBJ2-7; D is unclear. The CDR3 covers 11 residues. The V and J ends lost 1 base and 4 bases respectively, with 5 bases between them. The germline CDR1 and CDR2 sequences are DFQATT and SNEGSKA (reference sequence).

The chain's CDR3 is CASSAGGAETQYF. The CDR3 nucleotides read TGTGCCAGCAGTGCGGGGGGGGCAGAGACCCAGTACTTC. The rearrangement links TRBV7-2 to TRBJ2-5; 9 nucleotides match TRBD2. The CDR3 contains 13 residues. Per the germline V gene, CDR1 is SGHTA and CDR2 is FQGNSA. The J segment lost 4 bases and the V segment lost 6 bases, leaving 3 bases of the junction unmatched.

Only one count was recorded for this clone. This chain uses TRBV10-2 with TRBJ2-1, with 9 bases fitting TRBD1. Germline values: CDR1 WSHSY, CDR2 SAAADI. V gave up 6 bases and J gave up 6 bases; unmatched junction bases: 6. The CDR3 is 14 amino acids. CDR3 sequence: CASSLRTGVNEQFF. The CDR3 coding sequence is TGCGCCAGCAGCCTTCGGACAGGGGTCAATGAGCAGTTCTTC.

The gene calls are TRBV27 and TRBJ2-5; maybe TRBD2 (7 bases). The V end was cut by 3 bases, the J end by 5 bases, with 19 bases between. The CDR3 spans 16 residues. Germline CDR1 reads MNHEY; CDR2 reads SMNVEV (reference sequence). The CDR3 nucleotides read TGTGCCAGCAGTTTGATCACCCCGAGGGGGGGGGAGACCCAGTACTTC. It codes for CASSLITPRGGETQYF.

The V call is TRBV5-1, the J call TRBJ1-4; D is possibly TRBD1 (5 bases). Trimming took off 0 bases at V and 6 bases at J, with 15 bases between the two ends. Germline CDR1 and CDR2: SGHRS and YFSETQ. The CDR3 covers 16 residues. This chain's CDR3 is CASSLVPTRADEKLFF. The CDR3 DNA reads TGCGCCAGCAGCTTGGTTCCCACCAGGGCTGATGAAAAACTGTTTTTT.

This rearrangement joins TRBV2 to TRBJ1-6; 7 bases are a match to TRBD1. The V and J ends lost 8 bases and 8 bases, in that order; junction bases with no gene match: 12. The CDR3 extends over 15 amino acids. Germline CDR1 reads SNHLY; CDR2 reads FYNNEI. CDR3 sequence reads: CASFYSRTGHSPLHF. CDR3 DNA: TGTGCCAGCTTTTATTCCAGGACAGGCCATTCACCCCTCCACTTT. The full variable domain, with the rest looked up from reference TRBV2 and TRBJ1-6, is EPEVTQTPSHQVTQMGQEVILRCVPISNHLYFYWYRQILGQKVEFLVSFYNNEISEKSEIFDDQFSVERPDGSNFTLKIRSTKLEDSAMYFCASFYSRTGHSPLHFGNGTRLTVT.

CDR3 sequence reads: CASIKRGVTDTQYF. CDR3 in DNA: TGTGCCAGCATTAAGCGGGGGGTCACAGATACGCAGTATTTT. The rearrangement links TRBV28 to TRBJ2-3; 9 positions match TRBD2. The CDR3 extends over 14 amino acids. With 7 bases clipped from V and 2 bases from J, the junction kept 4 bases outside the gene matches. Germline V CDR1 and CDR2: MDHEN, SYDVKM.

This clone occurred a few times. This rearrangement joins TRBV7-7 to TRBJ2-1; D is undetermined. V gave up 1 base and J gave up 3 bases, with 10 bases separating them. This CDR3 spans 15 amino acids. Looked up from germline, CDR1 is SSHAT and CDR2 is FNYEAQ (reference sequence). CDR3 nucleotide sequence: TGTGCCAGCAGCTTAGAAACGGGTTTCTACAATGAGCAGTTCTTC. This gives the protein CASSLETGFYNEQFF.

The V gene is TRBV5-8, the J gene TRBJ2-7; D call uncertain. The ends were cut back, 0 bases at V and 2 bases at J, with 9 bases in the middle. The CDR3 has 14 residues. The germline CDR1 and CDR2 sequences are SGHTS and YDEGEE. This CDR3 is CASSLESGTYEQYF. In DNA form, the CDR3 reads TGTGCCAGCAGCTTGGAATCAGGAACCTACGAGCAGTACTTC.

V usage is TRBV9 and J usage is TRBJ2-7, with 12 bases fitting TRBD2. Germline CDR1 reads SGDLS; CDR2 reads YYNGEE. This CDR3 spans 15 amino acids. Losses at the gene ends were 3 bases for V and 1 base for J; bases not matched to a gene: 2. In DNA, the CDR3 is TGTGCCAGCAGCGCGACTAGCGGGGGTTCCTACGAGCAGTACTTC. Amino acids: CASSATSGGSYEQYF.

Here the CDR3 reads CASRGTGYYEQYF. CDR3 DNA: TGTGCCAGCAGAGGGACAGGGTACTACGAGCAGTACTTC. This chain uses TRBV6-5 with TRBJ2-7; 9 nucleotides match TRBD1. This CDR3 comprises 13 residues. Looked up from germline, CDR1 is MNHEY and CDR2 is SVGAGI. With 6 bases clipped from V and 3 bases from J, the junction kept 3 bases outside the gene matches.

The chain recombines TRBV10-3 with TRBJ1-6; D ambiguous. Trimming left V 2 bases short and J 2 bases short, with 13 bases between. Germline V gives CDR1 ENHRY, CDR2 SYGVKD. The CDR3 sequence is 17 residues long. The CDR3 protein is CAISEAAGVAYNSPLHF. The CDR3 region has the DNA TGTGCCATCAGTGAGGCCGCGGGAGTGGCCTATAATTCACCCCTCCACTTT.

The V gene is TRBV5-4, the J gene TRBJ1-1, with 7 bases aligning to TRBD1. The CDR3 spans 12 residues. J gave up 11 bases and V 2 bases, and 6 bases lay outside the gene matches. CDR1 and CDR2 (germline): SGHNT, YYREEE (reference sequence). CDR3 sequence reads: CASSLFTGEAFF. CDR3 in DNA: TGTGCCAGCAGCTTATTTACAGGGGAGGCTTTCTTT.

This clone was observed a single time. The chain carries TRBV30 and TRBJ1-5, with D perhaps TRBD1 (6 bases). Germline values: CDR1 GTSNPN, CDR2 SVGIG (reference sequence). The CDR3 covers 15 residues. V was cut by 3 bases and J by 6 bases, with 18 bases left in between. The CDR3 loop reads CAWSPVGQGTQPQHF. CDR3 DNA: TGTGCCTGGAGCCCCGTCGGCCAGGGGACTCAGCCCCAGCATTTT.

CDR3 sequence: CASSATDRGHEQYF. The CDR3 nucleotides read TGTGCCAGTAGTGCAACCGACAGGGGCCACGAGCAGTACTTC. The chain has TRBV19 and TRBJ2-7, with 8 bases lining up with TRBD1. Trimming at V came to 5 bases and at J to 5 bases, leaving 8 bases not matched to a gene. Germline V gene data show CDR1 as LNHDA and CDR2 as SQIVND (reference sequence). The CDR3 extends over 14 amino acids.